A single sample is the source of the 28 T cell receptor beta chains below, sequenced in a study of T cells in Graves' hyperthyroidism and ophthalmopathy. RNA transcripts yielded amplified TCR beta CDR3 regions. The TCR CDR3 first-round RT-PCR relied on the HTBI primer set. TCRdb reanalysed the multiplex PCR reads using MiXCR and keeps one entry per CDR3 protein. The table has approximately 200,000 distinct CDR3 sequences, 15% to 20% seen once. Material: blood. The receptors were gathered from a middle-aged man with Graves' hyperthyroidism.

This clonotype showed up just a few times. The chain carries TRBV6-6 and TRBJ2-3, with no clear D. The CDR3 sequence is 16 residues long. The V gene's germline CDR1 is MNHNY and CDR2 SVGAGI (reference sequence). V shed 0 bases and J shed 0 bases, with 10 bases lying between them. The CDR3 DNA is TGTGCCAGCAGTTACTCATCCTTGACTAGCACAGATACGCAGTATTTT. This translates into CASSYSSLTSTDTQYF.

This clonotype was counted a few times. The chain carries TRBV5-4 and TRBJ2-3; TRBD2 matches at 14 bases. Germline lookup yields CDR1 SGHNT and CDR2 YYREEE (reference sequence). The CDR3 has 16 residues. Germline trimming cut 2 bases from V and 5 bases from J; bases unmatched to any gene: 4. The CDR3 DNA reads as TGTGCCAGCAGCTTCGCCGGGACTAGCGGGGGAGATACGCAGTATTTT. It is translated as CASSFAGTSGGDTQYF.

The chain links TRBV20-1 to TRBJ2-3; D is unresolved. CDR3 length: 16 amino acids. The V and J ends lost 0 bases and 2 bases respectively, with 15 bases between them. Germline V gene sequence: CDR1 DFQATT, CDR2 SNEGSKA (reference sequence). The CDR3 DNA reads as TGCAGTGCTAGAGATTCTGTACTAACCTACACAGATACGCAGTATTTT. Translating gives CSARDSVLTYTDTQYF.

The sample holds a few counts of this clonotype. This chain uses TRBV15 with TRBJ1-4, with a tentative D call TRBD1 (6 bases). Trimming left V 0 bases short and J 8 bases short, with 13 bases between. The CDR3 has 15 residues. The germline V gene has CDR1 LNHNV and CDR2 YYDKDF (reference sequence). The chain's CDR3 is CATSREGRGGEKLFF. The CDR3 nucleotides are TGTGCCACCAGCAGAGAGGGACGAGGGGGGGAAAAACTGTTTTTT.

A remark on this clonotype: This may be a read error: a much more frequent sequence differs by one nucleotide. The chain carries TRBV2 and TRBJ2-3; D may correspond to TRBD1 or TRBD2 (7 bases each). This CDR3 is built from 16 residues. CDR1 SNHLY and CDR2 FYNNEI come from the germline V gene. The CDR3 loop reads CASRGGTAISTDTQCF. The CDR3 nucleotides read TGTGCCAGCAGGGGGGGGACAGCTATTAGCACAGATACGCAGTGTTTT.

The chain uses TRBV6-1 and TRBJ2-5, with D perhaps matching TRBD1 or TRBD2 (5 bases each). Trimming left V 7 bases short and J 5 bases short, with 23 bases between. CDR3 size: 16 residues. Germline CDR1 and CDR2: MNHNS and SASEGT. As DNA, the CDR3 is TGTGCCAGCACCTCTTTCCAAGGTCAAGGGGACGAGACCCAGTACTTC. This translates into CASTSFQGQGDETQYF.

In this sample, this clonotype turned up a few times. This chain uses TRBV5-4 with TRBJ1-1; TRBD1 is a possible D gene (6 bases). Germline V gene sequence: CDR1 SGHNT, CDR2 YYREEE (reference sequence). This CDR3 is 14 amino acids long. Trimming removed 5 bases at V and 0 bases at J, with 11 bases between. The CDR3 nucleotides are TGTGCCAGCAGTCGAACAGGGTTGAACACTGAAGCTTTCTTT. It encodes CASSRTGLNTEAFF.

This clonotype was detected ten times or more. V is TRBV13 and J is TRBJ2-7; D remains unclear. Germline V gene lookup returns CDR1 PRHDT and CDR2 FYEKMQ (reference sequence). The ends were cut back, 5 bases at V and 0 bases at J, with 14 bases in the middle. The length of the CDR3 is 15 residues. CDR3 loop: CASSRYRVGSYEQYF. CDR3 bases: TGTGCCAGCAGCCGGTACCGAGTCGGCTCCTACGAGCAGTACTTC.

This clonotype has at least ten counts. This rearrangement joins TRBV27 to TRBJ1-6; D not resolved. V was shortened by 8 bases and J by 7 bases, with 12 bases between the two germline ends. The CDR3 extends over 13 amino acids. The germline gives CDR1 MNHEY, CDR2 SMNVEV (reference sequence). Here the CDR3 DNA reads TGTGCCAGCTCTGGTTCTAGAAATTCACCCCTCCACTTT. This translates into CASSGSRNSPLHF.

A note on this clonotype: Being one base from a much bigger clone, this may be a read error. The chain has TRBV20-1 and TRBJ2-3; 7 positions agree with TRBD2. Germline lookup yields CDR1 DFQATT and CDR2 SNEGSKA (reference sequence). The CDR3 totals 15 residues. Trimming removed 1 base from V and 2 bases from J; junction bases left unmatched: 6. CDR3 DNA sequence: TGCAGTGCTAGAGTGCACGGGAGGTCCACAGATACGCAGTATTTT. This sequence encodes CSARVHGRSTDTQYF.

The chain is built from TRBV10-3 and TRBJ2-3; possibly TRBD1 for D (6 bases). V lost 5 bases and J 3 bases, leaving 12 bases between the germline ends. This CDR3 has 14 amino acids. Germline-derived CDR1 and CDR2 are ENHRY and SYGVKD. In DNA form, the CDR3 reads TGTGCCATCAGTCTCCGGGACATAACAGATACGCAGTATTTT. Translation gives CAISLRDITDTQYF.

J is TRBJ1-2 and V is TRBV6-1; 8 bases are shared with TRBD1. V trimming: 4 bases; J trimming: 7 bases; junction bases outside the gene matches: 8. The germline V gene encodes CDR1 MNHNS and CDR2 SASEGT. The length of the CDR3 is 14 residues. CDR3 DNA: TGTGCCAGCAGTGGAGCGGACAGGGCGGGTGGCTACACCTTC. Translated, it gives CASSGADRAGGYTF.

This rearrangement joins TRBV19 to TRBJ2-2; 8 nucleotides align to TRBD1. V was pared by 6 bases and J by 4 bases, with 7 bases of the junction left unmatched. There are 15 residues in the CDR3. CDR1 is LNHDA and CDR2 is SQIVND in the germline V gene (reference sequence). CDR3 nucleotide sequence: TGTGCCAGTAGCGACAGGGGTCGCGGCACCGGGGAGCTGTTTTTT. This encodes CASSDRGRGTGELFF.

In DNA, the CDR3 is TGTGCCAGCACCAACTGGGGGGGCACTAATGAAAAACTGTTTTTT. This sequence encodes CASTNWGGTNEKLFF. The chain recombines TRBV2 with TRBJ1-4, with TRBD1 as a possible D gene (6 bases). Trimming took off 7 bases at V and 2 bases at J, with 14 bases between the two ends. The germline gives CDR1 SNHLY, CDR2 FYNNEI. This CDR3 is 15 amino acids long.

This clonotype showed up many times. The V gene is TRBV18, the J gene TRBJ1-2; tentatively, D is TRBD1 (5 bases). The CDR3 covers 13 residues. V lost 3 bases to trimming and J lost 5 bases, with 10 bases between them. Per the germline V gene, CDR1 is KGHSH and CDR2 is LQKENI. The CDR3 sequence is CASSPETEYGYTF. The CDR3 DNA is TGTGCCAGCTCACCGGAGACAGAGTATGGCTACACCTTC.

This clonotype was seen a few times. This chain uses TRBV20-1 with TRBJ1-2; D is possibly TRBD1 (6 bases). With 1 base removed from V and 1 base from J, the gap between germline ends came to 7 bases. Germline V lookup: CDR1 DFQATT, CDR2 SNEGSKA (reference sequence). The CDR3 has 13 residues. Written as DNA, the CDR3 is TGCAGTGCTAGAGCAGGGGTTAACTATGGCTACACCTTC. It translates to CSARAGVNYGYTF.

This clonotype has at least ten counts. The rearrangement uses TRBV20-1 and TRBJ2-7; D possibly corresponds to TRBD1 (5 bases). The CDR3 runs to 14 residues. V was pared by 4 bases and J by 4 bases, with 17 bases between. CDR1 is DFQATT and CDR2 is SNEGSKA in the germline V gene (reference sequence). The CDR3 DNA sequence: TGCAGTGCTACCGGCCAGGGTGAATCTTACGAGCAGTACTTC. This codes for CSATGQGESYEQYF.

This clonotype occurred many times. V and J are TRBV18 and TRBJ2-2; the D is unclear. The length of the CDR3 is 15 residues. The V end was cut by 4 bases, the J end by 2 bases, with 11 bases between. CDR1 KGHSH and CDR2 LQKENI come from the germline V gene. The CDR3 sequence is CASSLTAQNTGELFF. The CDR3 DNA is TGTGCCAGCTCACTAACGGCACAAAACACCGGGGAGCTGTTTTTT. The whole variable domain, filled in from reference TRBV18 and TRBJ2-2, reads NAGVMQNPRHLVRRRGQEARLRCSPMKGHSHVYWYRQLPEEGLKFMVYLQKENIIDESGMPKERFSAEFPKEGPSILRIQQVVRGDSAAYFCASSLTAQNTGELFFGEGSRLTVL.

The V gene is TRBV20-1, the J gene TRBJ2-7; TRBD1 matches 7 bases. The CDR3 is 12 residues long. V dropped 5 bases and J dropped 3; count of bases not matched to a gene: 4. Germline values: CDR1 DFQATT, CDR2 SNEGSKA (reference sequence). CDR3 sequence (DNA): TGCAGTGCTCGAAGACAGGGCTACGAGCAGTACTTC. Residues: CSARRQGYEQYF.

The chain has TRBV15 and TRBJ1-1; 7 bases fit TRBD1. The trim removed 5 bases at V and 5 bases at J, leaving 14 bases unmatched. The germline V gene encodes CDR1 LNHNV and CDR2 YYDKDF (reference sequence). CDR3 length equals 16 residues. CDR3 sequence (DNA): TGTGCCACCAGCCCCAGGGGGGGACATTGGGAGACTGAAGCTTTCTTT. Translating gives CATSPRGGHWETEAFF.

This clonotype occurred many times. J is TRBJ1-4 and V is TRBV28; TRBD1 aligns across 9 bases. V trimming: 4 bases; J trimming: 7 bases; junction bases outside the gene matches: 7. Germline V gene sequence: CDR1 MDHEN, CDR2 SYDVKM. The CDR3 contains 15 residues. The CDR3 here is CASSYYRGRGEKLFF. Here the CDR3 DNA reads TGTGCCAGCAGTTACTACAGGGGGCGCGGTGAAAAACTGTTTTTT. The whole variable domain, filled in from reference TRBV28 and TRBJ1-4, reads DVKVTQSSRYLVKRTGEKVFLECVQDMDHENMFWYRQDPGLGLRLIYFSYDVKMKEKGDIPEGYSVSREKKERFSLILESASTNQTSMYLCASSYYRGRGEKLFFGSGTQLSVL.

This clonotype has more than one count but fewer than ten. This rearrangement joins TRBV10-3 to TRBJ1-5; maybe TRBD1 (5 bases). The germline V and J ends were trimmed by 2 bases and 3 bases, with 11 bases remaining between them. The germline gives CDR1 ENHRY, CDR2 SYGVKD. There are 15 residues in the CDR3. CDR3 DNA sequence: TGTGCCATCAGTGAGGTATGGGGGTCCAATCAGCCCCAGCATTTT. Amino acid sequence: CAISEVWGSNQPQHF.

This rearrangement joins TRBV7-2 to TRBJ2-3; D might be TRBD1 (6 bases). V lost 5 bases and J 0 bases, leaving 12 bases between the germline ends. This CDR3 has 15 amino acids. Germline V gene lookup returns CDR1 SGHTA and CDR2 FQGNSA. The CDR3 nucleotides are TGTGCCAGCAGCATACGACAGGCTAGCACAGATACGCAGTATTTT. Translation: CASSIRQASTDTQYF. Using reference TRBV7-2 and TRBJ2-3 for the parts outside the CDR3, the full variable domain is GAGVSQSPSNKVTEKGKDVELRCDPISGHTALYWYRQSLGQGLEFLIYFQGNSAPDKSGLPSDRFSAERTGGSVSTLTIQRTQQEDSAVYLCASSIRQASTDTQYFGPGTRLTVL.

This chain joins TRBV7-2 and TRBJ2-1; D gene unclear. Trimming took off 1 base at V and 6 bases at J, with 4 bases between the two ends. The CDR3 loop spans 12 amino acids. CDR1 is SGHTA and CDR2 is FQGNSA in the germline V gene. The CDR3, as DNA: TGTGCCAGCAGCTTAGGTGTCAATGAGCAGTTCTTC. As protein: CASSLGVNEQFF.

A word on this clonotype: A much larger clone differs from this one at a single base, so this may be a read error. J is TRBJ2-1 and V is TRBV12-3 or TRBV12-4, with D tentatively TRBD1 (6 bases). Trimming left V 6 bases short and J 3 bases short, with 18 bases between. The CDR3 covers 16 residues. The CDR3 here is CASSPETGTGYNEQFF. The CDR3 DNA sequence: TGTGCCAGCAGCCCCGAAACAGGGACGGGCTACAATGAGCAGTTCTTC.

This clonotype showed up many times. The V gene is TRBV11-2, the J gene TRBJ2-3; D is uncertain. Germline V gene sequence: CDR1 SGHAT, CDR2 FQNNGV. V was trimmed by 0 bases and J by 1 base, leaving 8 bases between them. The CDR3 runs 15 residues. CDR3 loop: CASSLEGSGTDTQYF. The CDR3 region has the DNA TGTGCCAGCAGCTTAGAGGGTTCAGGCACAGATACGCAGTATTTT.

This clonotype was observed a few times. The chain joins TRBV5-1 to TRBJ2-1; D gene unclear. The CDR3 is 14 amino acids. V was clipped by 6 bases and J by 5 bases, with 15 bases between them. The germline gives CDR1 SGHRS, CDR2 YFSETQ. The CDR3 spells CASTSTRRDNEQFF. The DNA for the CDR3 is TGCGCCAGCACCAGCACCCGAAGGGACAATGAGCAGTTCTTC.

Ten or more counts support this clonotype. The chain carries TRBV5-1 and TRBJ2-2; 8 bases are shared with TRBD1. The CDR3 loop spans 15 amino acids. Germline assignment: CDR1 SGHRS and CDR2 YFSETQ. With 4 bases clipped from V and 4 bases from J, the junction kept 6 bases outside the gene matches. This chain's CDR3 is CASSGRQGSTGELFF. As DNA, the CDR3 is TGCGCCAGCAGCGGGCGACAGGGGAGCACCGGGGAGCTGTTTTTT.